The entry that follows covers one T cell receptor beta chain sequence. Its antigen is not known. This sample is part of a study of cytomegalovirus exposure and HLA in healthy donors. Study at large: Unique TCR beta sequences numbering 117 million came from 150 million to 200 million T cells in an earlier analysis. Study-wide points: The CMV antigen specificity of a few CMV-associated chains was confirmed through in vitro analysis.

PCR primers comprised 60 Vbeta and 13 Jbeta primers. TCRdb keeps only in-frame clones here, not all; method: immunoSEQ multiplex PCR. The sample lists 150,000 to 200,000 clones; roughly 80% were seen once. The germline CDR1 and CDR2 sequences are LGHNA and YSLEER. CDR3 length equals 14 residues. Trimming stripped 1 base from V and 8 bases from J, with 12 bases between. The rearrangement joins TRBV4-3 to TRBJ2-1; D is unclear. The sequence was obtained from a male donor in good health and CMV-seropositive. The sequenced sample was PBMCs. In nucleotides, the CDR3 is TGCGCCAGCAGCCAAGTTATAACTTCCCATGAGCAGTTCTTC. As protein: CASSQVITSHEQFF.